The 16 T cell receptor beta chains below come from one sample, sequenced in a study of cytomegalovirus exposure and HLA in healthy donors. Both 60 Vbeta primers and 13 Jbeta primers went into the PCR. Data came from immunoSEQ multiplex PCR; TCRdb stores just in-frame clones and leaves some out. The data show more than 150,000 clones, more than 65% seen once. Input material: PBMCs. The receptor set was obtained from a woman aged 30 to 39 in good health and CMV-seropositive.

This clone was counted a few times. The V gene is TRBV19, the J gene TRBJ2-7, with 8 bases aligning to TRBD1. Unmatched junction bases numbered 2, after V lost 7 bases and J lost 0 bases. From germline, CDR1 is LNHDA and CDR2 SQIVND (reference sequence). The CDR3 sequence is 13 residues long. The DNA for the CDR3 is TGTGCCAGTATGGGACAGGACTCCTACGAGCAGTACTTC. Translation: CASMGQDSYEQYF. The full variable domain, with the rest looked up from reference TRBV19 and TRBJ2-7, is DGGITQSPKYLFRKEGQNVTLSCEQNLNHDAMYWYRQDPGQGLRLIYYSQIVNDFQKGDIAEGYSVSREKKESFPLTVTSAQKNPTAFYLCASMGQDSYEQYFGPGTRLTVT.

This sequence joins TRBV19 and TRBJ2-1; TRBD2 agrees at 10 bases. The length of the CDR3 is 16 residues. The V gene end was trimmed by 5 bases and the J gene end by 6 bases; junction bases not matched to a gene: 10. Germline V gene sequence: CDR1 LNHDA, CDR2 SQIVND (reference sequence). The CDR3 protein is CASSVLSGGAVNEQFF. The CDR3 DNA is TGTGCCAGTAGTGTCCTAAGCGGGGGGGCCGTCAATGAGCAGTTCTTC.

This chain joins TRBV4-3 and TRBJ1-3, with TRBD1 matching over 7 bases. The germline V gene encodes CDR1 LGHNA and CDR2 YSLEER. The CDR3 has 18 amino acids. J lost 3 bases, V lost 3 bases, and 14 bases had no gene match. In DNA, the CDR3 is TGCGCCAGCAGCCATTCCTCACCCGGGACAGTCTATGGAAACACCATATATTTT. Its protein is CASSHSSPGTVYGNTIYF.

The chain combines TRBV7-2 with TRBJ2-2, with D possibly TRBD1 on 8 matching bases. V was trimmed by 1 base and J by 1 base, leaving 10 bases between them. The CDR3 runs 16 residues. CDR1 is SGHTA, CDR2 FQGNSA, per germline. The CDR3 reads CASSLDRGGNTGELFF. CDR3 nucleotides: TGTGCCAGCAGCTTAGACAGGGGGGGGAACACCGGGGAGCTGTTTTTT.

CDR3 region: CASSQGGGDGNQPQHF. DNA of the CDR3: TGCGCCAGCAGCCAAGGGGGAGGGGATGGCAATCAGCCCCAGCATTTT. The chain couples TRBV4-1 to TRBJ1-5, with a tentative D call TRBD1 (5 bases). Deletions cut 1 base from V and 2 bases from J, with 12 bases between. Germline V CDR1 and CDR2: MGHRA, YSYEKL. The CDR3 covers 16 residues.

In its sample, this clone was seen a few times. The chain recombines TRBV10-3 with TRBJ2-3; the D gene is possibly TRBD2 (6 bases). V gave up 8 bases and J gave up 6 bases, with 6 bases separating them. Per germline, CDR1 ENHRY and CDR2 SYGVKD. The CDR3 runs to 10 residues. CDR3 coding DNA: TGTGCCATCGGGGGGGATACGCAGTATTTT. Its translation: CAIGGDTQYF.

This clone has a single count. In the same sample, other DNA sequences code for this CDR3. The chain has TRBV27 and TRBJ2-2; TRBD2 matches at 7 bases. This CDR3 is 13 amino acids long. The germline V gene encodes CDR1 MNHEY and CDR2 SMNVEV (reference sequence). V lost 3 bases, J lost 8 bases, and 3 bases stayed unmatched. CDR3 sequence: CASSLGGLGELFF. The CDR3 DNA follows: TGTGCCAGCAGTTTGGGAGGGTTGGGGGAGCTGTTTTTT.

The chain links TRBV18 to TRBJ2-7; D not certain. CDR3 length: 13 amino acids. V was pared by 4 bases and J by 3 bases, with 10 bases between. Per germline, CDR1 KGHSH and CDR2 LQKENI. CDR3 sequence (DNA): TGTGCCAGCTCACTGGTTAACAGCTACGAGCAGTACTTC. The encoded protein is CASSLVNSYEQYF.

The chain has TRBV7-8 and TRBJ2-7; 7 positions agree with TRBD1. V was clipped by 5 bases and J by 2 bases; unmatched bases: 6. This CDR3 spans 14 amino acids. Germline CDR1 is SGHVS and CDR2 is FQNEAQ. CDR3 region: CASSQRQGTYEQYF. DNA for the CDR3: TGTGCCAGCAGCCAAAGACAGGGAACCTACGAGCAGTACTTC.

The chain recombines TRBV7-2 with TRBJ2-7, with TRBD2 identical over 7 bases. Losses at the gene ends were 5 bases for V and 4 bases for J; bases not matched to a gene: 8. There are 14 residues in the CDR3. The V gene's germline CDR1 is SGHTA and CDR2 FQGNSA. The CDR3 DNA reads as TGTGCCAGCAGCCCACCGGGAGCGGGGTACGAGCAGTACTTC. Residues: CASSPPGAGYEQYF.

The J gene is TRBJ1-3, the V gene TRBV6-6; D might be TRBD1 (5 bases). V was pared by 2 bases and J by 0 bases, with 11 bases between. CDR1 and CDR2 (germline): MNHNY, SVGAGI (reference sequence). The CDR3 length is 16 residues. CDR3 in DNA: TGTGCCAGCAGTTACCAAATGACAGACTCTGGAAACACCATATATTTT. Translation: CASSYQMTDSGNTIYF.

This rearrangement joins TRBV4-3 to TRBJ2-7; TRBD1 is a possible D gene (6 bases). Germline values: CDR1 LGHNA, CDR2 YSLEER. This CDR3 is 16 amino acids long. V was trimmed by 2 bases and J by 0 bases, leaving 14 bases between them. Here the CDR3 DNA reads TGCGCCAGCAGCCAAAGCTCGGGCAGGGGCTCCTACGAGCAGTACTTC. Translation gives CASSQSSGRGSYEQYF.

The rearrangement links TRBV7-9 to TRBJ2-5; a weak D match, TRBD2 (6 bases). The CDR3 runs 13 residues. Germline-derived CDR1 and CDR2 are SEHNR and FQNEAQ (reference sequence). Deletions cut 1 base from V and 4 bases from J, with 7 bases between. The CDR3 nucleotides read TGTGCCAGCAGCTTAGTCGGGGGAGAGACCCAGTACTTC. The encoded protein is CASSLVGGETQYF.

The chain couples TRBV9 to TRBJ2-5, with D tentatively TRBD1 (6 bases). Trimming took 3 bases from V and 1 from J, leaving 10 bases between them. The germline V gene encodes CDR1 SGDLS and CDR2 YYNGEE. The CDR3 length is 14 residues. CDR3 bases: TGTGCCAGCAGCGCACAGGGACCCCAAGAGACCCAGTACTTC. Its translation is CASSAQGPQETQYF.

The chain carries TRBV7-2 and TRBJ2-7; 7 bases match TRBD2. Looked up from germline, CDR1 is SGHTA and CDR2 is FQGNSA. V dropped 1 base and J dropped 5; count of bases not matched to a gene: 2. The CDR3 has 13 amino acids. This chain's CDR3 is CASSLVGGDEQYF. CDR3 sequence (DNA): TGTGCCAGCAGCTTAGTTGGGGGGGACGAGCAGTACTTC.

The chain links TRBV28 to TRBJ2-7; 11 nucleotides line up with TRBD2. The germline V gene encodes CDR1 MDHEN and CDR2 SYDVKM. The V and J ends lost 7 bases and 3 bases, in that order; junction bases with no gene match: 5. CDR3 length: 14 residues. CDR3 in amino acids: CASTPGTSGYEQYF. As DNA, the CDR3 is TGTGCCAGCACCCCGGGGACTAGCGGCTACGAGCAGTACTTC. Supplemented by reference TRBV28 and TRBJ2-7, the full variable domain reads DVKVTQSSRYLVKRTGEKVFLECVQDMDHENMFWYRQDPGLGLRLIYFSYDVKMKEKGDIPEGYSVSREKKERFSLILESASTNQTSMYLCASTPGTSGYEQYFGPGTRLTVT.